The entry below gives a single TCR beta chain sequence along with its context. These data come from a study of T cell changes during pregnancy in multiple sclerosis. Sequencing was performed with immunoSEQ multiplex PCR; in TCRdb, only in-frame clones are kept and a portion is missing. The sample lists tens of thousands of clones, around 93% occurring once. The V segment lost 6 bases and the J segment 4 bases; nucleotides outside the gene matches: 7. CDR1 is MNHNY, CDR2 SVGAGI, per germline (reference sequence). The CDR3 spans 14 residues. This sequence was found in a female donor with multiple sclerosis, enrolled in a pregnancy study. Sequenced here: CD8+ T cells from peripheral blood mononuclear cells, sampled in the third trimester of pregnancy. The chain joins TRBV6-6 to TRBJ2-7; 9 bases agree with TRBD1. Written as DNA, the CDR3 is TGTGCCAGCAGCCATAAGGGACAGGGTTACGAGCAGTACTTC. Amino acid sequence: CASSHKGQGYEQYF.